Below, 25 T cell receptor beta chains from the same sample are listed, as sequenced in a study of radiation and T cells in renal cell carcinoma. Specified treatment: treatment-naive control, cytoreductive nephrectomy. This table comes from immunoSEQ multiplex PCR, and its TCRdb copy is limited to in-frame clones, with some not included. Among about 23,000 clones listed, nearly 55% were seen once. The sequencing used tumor tissue, collected from a patient whose treatment was nephrectomy without radiotherapy. These receptors were taken from a human donor with renal cell carcinoma.

The chain combines TRBV9 with TRBJ1-1; D might be TRBD1 (6 bases). Germline CDR1 is SGDLS and CDR2 is YYNGEE. This CDR3 has 13 residues. The V end was cut by 0 bases, the J end by 5 bases, with 8 bases between. Written as DNA, the CDR3 is TGTGCCAGCAGCGTAGGAACAGGGACTGAAGCTTTCTTT. It yields the protein CASSVGTGTEAFF.

The chain has TRBV5-4 and TRBJ1-4; TRBD1 matches at 12 bases. Germline CDR1 reads SGHNT; CDR2 reads YYREEE (reference sequence). The CDR3 length is 15 residues. After removal of 0 bases from V and 8 bases from J, the junction contained 2 bases not matched to a gene. The CDR3 sequence is CASSLGDRGLEKLFF. The CDR3 DNA sequence: TGTGCCAGCAGCTTGGGGGACAGGGGGCTGGAAAAACTGTTTTTT.

Only one count was recorded for this clone. This sequence joins TRBV6-1 and TRBJ1-1; D is perhaps TRBD1 (5 bases). Germline CDR1 MNHNS, CDR2 SASEGT. The CDR3 totals 13 residues. Trimming stripped 6 bases from V and 4 bases from J, with 12 bases between. CDR3 residues: CASRNRGGTEAFF. The CDR3 DNA reads TGTGCCAGCAGGAATAGGGGTGGCACTGAAGCTTTCTTT.

This clone was observed a few times. The rearrangement uses TRBV2 and TRBJ1-1, with D possibly TRBD1 on 5 matching bases. The CDR3 runs to 12 residues. Germline V gene data show CDR1 as SNHLY and CDR2 as FYNNEI. V lost 2 bases, J lost 4 bases, and 5 bases lay in between. The CDR3 sequence is CASSERGTEAFF. The CDR3 DNA reads TGTGCCAGCAGTGAAAGGGGCACTGAAGCTTTCTTT.

J is TRBJ2-6 and V is TRBV6-5; tentative D call: TRBD1 (5 bases). Trimming shortened V by 2 bases and J by 0 bases, and 8 bases separated the two germline ends. Germline values: CDR1 MNHEY, CDR2 SVGAGI. CDR3 length equals 16 residues. The CDR3 region is CASSYLTGSGANVLTF. The CDR3 region has the DNA TGTGCCAGCAGTTACCTTACAGGCTCTGGGGCCAACGTCCTGACTTTC.

The rearrangement links TRBV13 to TRBJ2-2; tentative D call: TRBD1 (5 bases). Trimming left V 5 bases short and J 2 bases short, with 12 bases between. The CDR3 totals 15 residues. From germline, CDR1 is PRHDT and CDR2 FYEKMQ (reference sequence). This CDR3 is CASSLGHSNTGELFF. The CDR3 nucleotides are TGTGCCAGCAGCCTCGGACATTCTAACACCGGGGAGCTGTTTTTT.

The chain joins TRBV2 to TRBJ2-2; no definite D call. CDR3 size: 14 residues. Germline CDR1 is SNHLY and CDR2 is FYNNEI. Trimming took off 4 bases at V and 1 base at J, with 7 bases between the two ends. The CDR3 is CASSGVENTGELFF. In DNA, the CDR3 is TGTGCCAGCAGTGGGGTAGAGAACACCGGGGAGCTGTTTTTT.

This rearrangement joins TRBV7-2 to TRBJ1-5, with a tentative D call TRBD1 (5 bases). CDR3 length: 14 amino acids. Germline CDR1 and CDR2: SGHTA and FQGNSA. V was shortened by 5 bases and J by 7 bases, with 15 bases between the two germline ends. CDR3 DNA: TGTGCCAGCAGCCCCGTGGGGGTTGGGCAGCCCCAGCATTTT. Residues: CASSPVGVGQPQHF.

This clone came up once. The genes are TRBV29-1 and TRBJ2-7; the D gene is possibly TRBD1 (6 bases). Germline values: CDR1 SQVTM, CDR2 ANQGSEA. The CDR3 is 15 amino acids. Trimming took 4 bases from V and 2 from J, leaving 18 bases between them. The CDR3: CSVGTDRTVAYEQYF. In DNA form, the CDR3 reads TGCAGCGTTGGGACAGATAGGACAGTTGCCTACGAGCAGTACTTC.

The rearrangement uses TRBV19 and TRBJ1-1, with 7 bases lining up with TRBD1. The CDR3 totals 15 residues. The V segment lost 3 bases and the J segment 5 bases; nucleotides outside the gene matches: 9. Germline V gene data show CDR1 as LNHDA and CDR2 as SQIVND (reference sequence). DNA for the CDR3: TGTGCCAGTAGTATGAATGGCAGGGGGGGGACTGAAGCTTTCTTT. This sequence encodes CASSMNGRGGTEAFF.

This chain joins TRBV15 and TRBJ2-5; D call uncertain. Germline assignment: CDR1 LNHNV and CDR2 YYDKDF (reference sequence). The CDR3 totals 12 residues. Trimming took 3 bases from V and 7 from J, leaving 9 bases between them. CDR3 region: CATSRAQRTQYF. The CDR3 DNA reads as TGTGCCACCAGCAGGGCCCAGCGGACCCAGTACTTC.

The V call is TRBV9, the J call TRBJ2-1; 13 bases fit TRBD2. The ends lost 4 bases at V and 9 bases at J; junction bases unmatched: 7. The CDR3 has 15 residues. The germline CDR1 and CDR2 sequences are SGDLS and YYNGEE. CDR3 in DNA: TGTGCCAGCAGCTTAACTAGCGGGGGGGCTGGTGAGCAGTTCTTC. It specifies CASSLTSGGAGEQFF.

The chain uses TRBV9 and TRBJ2-3; D perhaps matches TRBD2 (6 bases). Trimming took off 3 bases at V and 4 bases at J, with 18 bases between the two ends. This CDR3 spans 16 amino acids. The germline CDR1 and CDR2 sequences are SGDLS and YYNGEE. The DNA for the CDR3 is TGTGCCAGCAGCGCGACGTCGGCGGGGTACGCAGATACGCAGTATTTT. It encodes CASSATSAGYADTQYF.

The genes are TRBV27 and TRBJ1-1, with 7 nucleotides matching TRBD1. V lost 1 base to trimming and J lost 1 base; unmatched junction nucleotides: 9. Germline CDR1 MNHEY, CDR2 SMNVEV (reference sequence). The CDR3 has 17 amino acids. The CDR3 DNA sequence: TGTGCCAGCAGTTTATTGGGACAGCCAAGCCCGAACACTGAAGCTTTCTTT. It yields the protein CASSLLGQPSPNTEAFF.

The gene calls are TRBV18 and TRBJ2-3, with D perhaps matching TRBD1 (6 bases). This CDR3 has 14 residues. V was pared by 3 bases and J by 6 bases, with 13 bases between. Germline CDR1 is KGHSH and CDR2 is LQKENI. The CDR3 bases are TGTGCCAGCTCACCGCCGAACAGGGATGATACGCAGTATTTT. This encodes CASSPPNRDDTQYF.

The chain joins TRBV19 to TRBJ2-7; perhaps D is TRBD1 or TRBD2 (5 bases each). This CDR3 comprises 11 residues. V was clipped by 5 bases and J by 10 bases, with 12 bases between them. The germline V gene has CDR1 LNHDA and CDR2 SQIVND (reference sequence). This chain's CDR3 is CASSESGRQYF. CDR3 coding DNA: TGTGCCAGTAGTGAGTCAGGGAGACAGTACTTC.

J is TRBJ1-6 and V is TRBV6-5; 8 positions agree with TRBD1. Germline-derived CDR1 and CDR2 are MNHEY and SVGAGI. This CDR3 comprises 14 residues. V trimming: 7 bases; J trimming: 10 bases; junction bases outside the gene matches: 9. The CDR3 DNA reads as TGTGCCAGCAATGACAGGGGTGTCTACTCACCCCTCCACTTT. Protein sequence: CASNDRGVYSPLHF.

The rearrangement joins TRBV9 to TRBJ1-2; D unresolved. V lost 4 bases and J lost 9, with 16 bases in between. This CDR3 region has 13 residues. In germline, CDR1 is SGDLS, CDR2 YYNGEE. The chain's CDR3 is CASSLGQVGRYTF. CDR3 DNA: TGTGCCAGCAGCCTTGGGCAAGTTGGACGCTACACCTTC. The complete variable domain, with remaining parts taken from reference TRBV9 and TRBJ1-2, reads DSGVTQTPKHLITATGQRVTLRCSPRSGDLSVYWYQQSLDQGLQFLIQYYNGEERAKGNILERFSAQQFPDLHSELNLSSLELGDSALYFCASSLGQVGRYTFGSGTRLTVV.

The rearrangement links TRBV29-1 to TRBJ1-2; D unresolved. V was cut by 4 bases and J by 1 base, with 10 bases left in between. Germline lookup yields CDR1 SQVTM and CDR2 ANQGSEA. This CDR3 comprises 13 residues. CDR3 DNA: TGCAGCGTTGTGCGTAGTCGTAACTATGGCTACACCTTC. It codes for CSVVRSRNYGYTF.

The V call is TRBV7-2, the J call TRBJ1-3; possible D gene TRBD1, 5 bases. The CDR3 extends over 14 amino acids. Between the trimmed V and J ends, which lost 6 bases and 2 bases, there was a span of 11 bases. Germline lookup yields CDR1 SGHTA and CDR2 FQGNSA. The CDR3 nucleotides read TGTGCCAGCAGTTCCCAGGGACCTGGAAACACCATATATTTT. Its translation is CASSSQGPGNTIYF.

This clone has more than one count but fewer than ten. The CDR3 loop is CSVGDSATNEKLFF. In DNA form, the CDR3 reads TGCAGCGTTGGGGACAGTGCAACTAATGAAAAACTGTTTTTT. This sequence joins TRBV29-1 and TRBJ1-4, with 7 bases aligning to TRBD1. V lost 4 bases to trimming and J lost 0 bases; unmatched junction nucleotides: 2. CDR1 SQVTM and CDR2 ANQGSEA come from the germline V gene. The CDR3 is 14 residues long.

This clone was counted a few times. The genes are TRBV6-1 and TRBJ1-5; D is possibly TRBD1 (6 bases). The V end lost 1 base, the J end lost 3 bases, and 19 bases lay between the germline ends. Per the germline V gene, CDR1 is MNHNS and CDR2 is SASEGT. The CDR3 extends over 18 amino acids. CDR3 loop: CASSEVGGGRWANQPQHF. The CDR3 DNA is TGTGCCAGCAGTGAAGTGGGAGGGGGGAGGTGGGCCAATCAGCCCCAGCATTTT.

This clone was seen a handful of times. The chain employs TRBV27 and TRBJ1-1, with 7 nucleotides matching TRBD1. Germline V gene data show CDR1 as MNHEY and CDR2 as SMNVEV (reference sequence). With V trimmed by 5 bases and J by 0 bases, 6 bases remained unmatched. The CDR3 runs to 15 residues. The CDR3 DNA sequence: TGTGCCAGCAGTCCCAGGGGGTCCGTGAACACTGAAGCTTTCTTT. Translated: CASSPRGSVNTEAFF.

The chain combines TRBV7-2 with TRBJ1-2; maybe TRBD1 (6 bases). The germline V gene has CDR1 SGHTA and CDR2 FQGNSA. The CDR3 has 16 residues. With 5 bases removed from V and 0 bases from J, the gap between germline ends came to 16 bases. CDR3 sequence (DNA): TGTGCCAGCAGCCCTGGGGGGGGCAGAACTAACTATGGCTACACCTTC. Translated: CASSPGGGRTNYGYTF.

This clone was seen only once. V is TRBV7-2 and J is TRBJ2-1; 10 positions agree with TRBD2. With 4 bases clipped from V and 3 bases from J, the junction kept 0 bases outside the gene matches. Germline CDR1 SGHTA, CDR2 FQGNSA. The CDR3 has 14 amino acids. Here the CDR3 reads CASSSSGGYNEQFF. The CDR3 DNA sequence: TGTGCCAGCAGCTCTAGCGGGGGCTACAATGAGCAGTTCTTC.